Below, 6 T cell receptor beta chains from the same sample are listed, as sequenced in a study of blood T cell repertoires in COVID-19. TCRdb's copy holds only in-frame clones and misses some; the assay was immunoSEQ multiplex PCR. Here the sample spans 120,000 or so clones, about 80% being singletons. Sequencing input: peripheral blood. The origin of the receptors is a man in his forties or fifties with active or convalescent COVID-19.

CDR3 loop: CATSDPSGASYEQYF. Here the CDR3 DNA reads TGTGCCACCAGTGATCCGAGCGGGGCCTCCTACGAGCAGTACTTC. The chain recombines TRBV24-1 with TRBJ2-7, with 7 bases lining up with TRBD2. This CDR3 spans 15 amino acids. The V gene's germline CDR1 is KGHDR and CDR2 SFDVKD. V was pared by 3 bases and J by 0 bases, with 4 bases of the junction left unmatched.

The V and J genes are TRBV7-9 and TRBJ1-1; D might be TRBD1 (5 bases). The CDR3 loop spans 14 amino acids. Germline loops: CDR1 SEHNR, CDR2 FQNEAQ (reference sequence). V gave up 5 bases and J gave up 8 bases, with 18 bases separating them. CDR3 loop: CASSLRVVGEEAFF. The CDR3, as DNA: TGTGCCAGCAGCCTCCGGGTCGTAGGGGAAGAAGCTTTCTTT.

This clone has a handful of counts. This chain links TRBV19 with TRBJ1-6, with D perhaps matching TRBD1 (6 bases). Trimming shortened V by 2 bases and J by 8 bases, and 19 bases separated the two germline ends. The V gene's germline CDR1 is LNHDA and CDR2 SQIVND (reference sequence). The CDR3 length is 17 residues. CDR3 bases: TGTGCCAGTAGTATATCGACAGGCGGGGGTTTGGATTCACCCCTCCACTTT. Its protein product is CASSISTGGGLDSPLHF.

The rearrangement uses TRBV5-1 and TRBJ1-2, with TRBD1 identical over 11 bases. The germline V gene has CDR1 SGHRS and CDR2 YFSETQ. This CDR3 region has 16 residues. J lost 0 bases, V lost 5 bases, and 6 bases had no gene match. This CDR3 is CASSPGQGESNYGYTF. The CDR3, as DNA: TGCGCCAGCAGTCCGGGACAGGGGGAGTCTAACTATGGCTACACCTTC.

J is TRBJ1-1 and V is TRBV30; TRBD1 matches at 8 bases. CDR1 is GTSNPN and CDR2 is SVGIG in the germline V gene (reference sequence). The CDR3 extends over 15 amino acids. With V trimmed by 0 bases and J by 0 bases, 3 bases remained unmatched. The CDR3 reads CAWSVRDRMNTEAFF. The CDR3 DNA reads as TGTGCCTGGAGTGTACGGGACAGGATGAACACTGAAGCTTTCTTT.

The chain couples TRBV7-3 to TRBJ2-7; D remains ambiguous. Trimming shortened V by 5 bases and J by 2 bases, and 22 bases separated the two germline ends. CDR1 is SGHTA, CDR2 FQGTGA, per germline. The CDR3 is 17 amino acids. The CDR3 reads CASSQTPARFRPYEQYF. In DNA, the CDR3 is TGTGCCAGCAGCCAGACGCCGGCCCGTTTCAGGCCCTACGAGCAGTACTTC. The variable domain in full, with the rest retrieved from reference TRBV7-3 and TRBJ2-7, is GAGVSQTPSNKVTEKGKYVELRCDPISGHTALYWYRQSLGQGPEFLIYFQGTGAADDSGLPNDRFFAVRPEGSVSTLKIQRTERGDSAVYLCASSQTPARFRPYEQYFGPGTRLTVT.